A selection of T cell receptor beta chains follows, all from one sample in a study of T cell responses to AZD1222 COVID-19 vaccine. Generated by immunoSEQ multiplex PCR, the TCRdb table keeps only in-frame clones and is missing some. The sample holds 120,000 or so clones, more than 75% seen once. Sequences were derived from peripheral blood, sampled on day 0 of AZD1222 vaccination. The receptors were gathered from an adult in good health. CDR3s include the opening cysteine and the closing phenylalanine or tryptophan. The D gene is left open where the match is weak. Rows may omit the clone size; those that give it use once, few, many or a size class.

CDR3aa: CASSREAGVIGEQYF
abundance: NA
v_gene: TRBV9
d_gene: TRBD2

CDR3aa: CASSSHLTGSYEQYF
abundance: NA
v_gene: TRBV7-9
d_gene: NA

CDR3aa: CAWSASGVGYTF
abundance: NA
v_gene: TRBV30
d_gene: NA

CDR3aa: CASSQGSTTNEKLFF
abundance: NA
v_gene: TRBV5-6
d_gene: NA

CDR3aa: CSVELRDRVIGETQYF
abundance: NA
v_gene: TRBV29-1
d_gene: TRBD1

CDR3aa: CAWSRQGSQPQHF
abundance: NA
v_gene: TRBV30
d_gene: TRBD1

CDR3aa: CASSLLGTSGSYEQYF
abundance: once
v_gene: TRBV5-4
d_gene: TRBD2

CDR3aa: CASSLWAGTNEKLFF
abundance: NA
v_gene: TRBV7-6
d_gene: NA

CDR3aa: CSVDEQGKGYTF
abundance: NA
v_gene: TRBV29-1
d_gene: TRBD1

CDR3aa: CASCRTSGVNTGELFF
abundance: once
v_gene: TRBV18
d_gene: TRBD2

CDR3aa: CASRQGANEQYF
abundance: NA
v_gene: TRBV28
d_gene: TRBD1

CDR3aa: CASSGRGTGQFF
abundance: NA
v_gene: TRBV19
d_gene: TRBD1

CDR3aa: CSARPSGRAYF
abundance: NA
v_gene: TRBV20-1
d_gene: TRBD2

CDR3aa: CAWSEGGLNSPLHF
abundance: few
v_gene: TRBV30
d_gene: NA

CDR3aa: CASSLESSYEQYF
abundance: NA
v_gene: TRBV5-1
d_gene: NA

CDR3aa: CAWMRTVNTEAFF
abundance: once
v_gene: TRBV30
d_gene: NA

CDR3aa: CASSFTPPYEQYF
abundance: NA
v_gene: TRBV12-3/TRBV12-4
d_gene: NA

CDR3aa: CASSIGTSGGAFTDTQYF
abundance: NA
v_gene: TRBV19
d_gene: TRBD2

CDR3aa: CAVGSGNYEQYF
abundance: NA
v_gene: TRBV28
d_gene: NA

CDR3aa: CASSDTAGNRYEQYF
abundance: NA
v_gene: TRBV6-4
d_gene: NA

CDR3aa: CARGWRGGEQFF
abundance: NA
v_gene: TRBV6-5
d_gene: TRBD2

CDR3aa: CASSESSYNSPLHF
abundance: NA
v_gene: TRBV5-1
d_gene: NA

CDR3aa: CASSLQGALNTGELFF
abundance: NA
v_gene: TRBV11-2
d_gene: TRBD1

CDR3aa: CASSSSAGHSYGYTF
abundance: NA
v_gene: TRBV6-6
d_gene: NA

CDR3aa: CASSRPGQGEETQYF
abundance: NA
v_gene: TRBV28
d_gene: TRBD1

CDR3aa: CAIRSGSGGPPSTDTQYF
abundance: NA
v_gene: TRBV10-3
d_gene: TRBD2

CDR3aa: CASSLVRGVYNEQFF
abundance: NA
v_gene: TRBV11-2
d_gene: TRBD2

CDR3aa: CASIRAGDSVYGYTF
abundance: once
v_gene: TRBV19
d_gene: TRBD1

CDR3aa: CASSLQGAESNQPQHF
abundance: NA
v_gene: TRBV18
d_gene: TRBD1

CDR3aa: CASWAGTGTGELFF
abundance: few
v_gene: TRBV27
d_gene: TRBD1

CDR3aa: CASSTTGQAYNSPLHF
abundance: NA
v_gene: TRBV27
d_gene: TRBD1

CDR3aa: CSVGGGPNQPQHF
abundance: few
v_gene: TRBV29-1
d_gene: NA

CDR3aa: CASSLDSLRGNTIYF
abundance: NA
v_gene: TRBV7-9
d_gene: NA

CDR3aa: CASERGHYEQYF
abundance: NA
v_gene: TRBV10-1
d_gene: TRBD2

CDR3aa: CASSQEFGRGGYTF
abundance: NA
v_gene: TRBV3-1/TRBV3-2
d_gene: NA

CDR3aa: CASSLMATNEKLFF
abundance: NA
v_gene: TRBV7-9
d_gene: NA

CDR3aa: CAWNRATVETQYF
abundance: once
v_gene: TRBV30
d_gene: NA

CDR3aa: CASSIGTSPGGYTF
abundance: once
v_gene: TRBV19
d_gene: NA

CDR3aa: CASSPTRQETQYF
abundance: NA
v_gene: TRBV7-9
d_gene: NA

CDR3aa: CASSSVIREQYF
abundance: NA
v_gene: TRBV4-1
d_gene: NA

CDR3aa: CASSILSQAGLGNQPQHF
abundance: NA
v_gene: TRBV19
d_gene: NA

CDR3aa: CASSEQGVGLAKNIQYF
abundance: NA
v_gene: TRBV2
d_gene: NA

CDR3aa: CASSTTPAGANVLTF
abundance: NA
v_gene: TRBV19
d_gene: NA

CDR3aa: CASSAPGQGFDEQYF
abundance: NA
v_gene: TRBV19
d_gene: TRBD1

CDR3aa: CASSSRTGLNSPLHF
abundance: once
v_gene: TRBV5-8
d_gene: TRBD1

CDR3aa: CASSLLGGGSDTQYF
abundance: NA
v_gene: TRBV5-8
d_gene: TRBD2

CDR3aa: CASSEFGNQPQHF
abundance: NA
v_gene: TRBV25-1
d_gene: NA

CDR3aa: CASSPSTGAYNEQFF
abundance: NA
v_gene: TRBV28
d_gene: NA

CDR3aa: CASSPPESPLHF
abundance: NA
v_gene: TRBV27
d_gene: NA

CDR3aa: CASSESAKGKLFF
abundance: NA
v_gene: TRBV10-1
d_gene: NA

CDR3aa: CASSLGGGGMKTQYF
abundance: NA
v_gene: TRBV5-1
d_gene: NA

CDR3aa: CASSPPGKSNTGELFF
abundance: few
v_gene: TRBV5-1
d_gene: NA

CDR3aa: CASSHPLAGVREQFF
abundance: NA
v_gene: TRBV11-1
d_gene: TRBD2

CDR3aa: CASSPQEWGYTF
abundance: once
v_gene: TRBV19
d_gene: NA

CDR3aa: CASSLQGLYGYTF
abundance: NA
v_gene: TRBV28
d_gene: NA